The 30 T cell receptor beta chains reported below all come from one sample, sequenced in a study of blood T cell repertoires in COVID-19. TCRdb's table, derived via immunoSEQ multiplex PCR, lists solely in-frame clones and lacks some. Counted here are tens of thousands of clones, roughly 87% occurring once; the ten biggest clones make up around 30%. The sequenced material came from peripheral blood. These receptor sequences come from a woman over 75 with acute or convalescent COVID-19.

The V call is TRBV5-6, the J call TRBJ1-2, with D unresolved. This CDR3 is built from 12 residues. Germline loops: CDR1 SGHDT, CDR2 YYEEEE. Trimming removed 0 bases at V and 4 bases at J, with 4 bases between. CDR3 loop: CASSLVAYGYTF. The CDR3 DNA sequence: TGTGCCAGCAGCTTGGTGGCCTATGGCTACACCTTC.

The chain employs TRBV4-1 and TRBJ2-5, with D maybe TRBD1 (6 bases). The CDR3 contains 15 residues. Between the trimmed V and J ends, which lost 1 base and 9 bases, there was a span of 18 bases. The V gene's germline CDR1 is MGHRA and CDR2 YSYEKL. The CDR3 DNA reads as TGCGCCAGCAGCCAAGTCGTGGACAGCCAGGGGTCCCAGTACTTC. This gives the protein CASSQVVDSQGSQYF.

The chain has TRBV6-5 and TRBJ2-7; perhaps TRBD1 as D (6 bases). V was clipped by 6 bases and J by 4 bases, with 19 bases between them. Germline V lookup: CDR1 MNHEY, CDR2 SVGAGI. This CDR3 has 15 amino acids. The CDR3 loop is CASRGHQGRRYEQYF. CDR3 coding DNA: TGTGCCAGCAGGGGGCACCAGGGGCGCCGTTACGAGCAGTACTTC.

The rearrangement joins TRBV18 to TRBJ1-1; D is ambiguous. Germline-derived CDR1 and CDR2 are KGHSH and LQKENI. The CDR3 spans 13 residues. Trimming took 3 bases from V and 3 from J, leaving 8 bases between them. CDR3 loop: CASSPPSDTEAFF. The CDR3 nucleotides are TGTGCCAGCTCACCTCCCTCGGACACTGAAGCTTTCTTT.

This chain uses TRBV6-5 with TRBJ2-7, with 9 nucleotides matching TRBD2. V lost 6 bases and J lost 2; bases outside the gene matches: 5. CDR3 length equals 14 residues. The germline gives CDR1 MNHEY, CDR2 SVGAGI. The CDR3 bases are TGTGCCAGCAGACCTAGCGGGGAAGCCTACGAGCAGTACGTC. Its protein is CASRPSGEAYEQYV.

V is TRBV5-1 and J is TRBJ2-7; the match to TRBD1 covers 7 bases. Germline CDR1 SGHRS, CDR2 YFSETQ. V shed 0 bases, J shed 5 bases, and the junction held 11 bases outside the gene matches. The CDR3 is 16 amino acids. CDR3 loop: CASSLGWGQGVDEQYV. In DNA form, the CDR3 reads TGCGCCAGCAGCTTGGGGTGGGGGCAGGGGGTCGACGAGCAGTACGTC.

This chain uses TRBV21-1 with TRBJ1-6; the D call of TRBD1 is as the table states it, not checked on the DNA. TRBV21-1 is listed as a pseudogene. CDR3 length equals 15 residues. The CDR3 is CASSRAGTGVSPDHF. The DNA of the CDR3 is TGTGCCAGCAGCAGGGCCGGGACAGGGGTTTCGCCGGACCACTTT.

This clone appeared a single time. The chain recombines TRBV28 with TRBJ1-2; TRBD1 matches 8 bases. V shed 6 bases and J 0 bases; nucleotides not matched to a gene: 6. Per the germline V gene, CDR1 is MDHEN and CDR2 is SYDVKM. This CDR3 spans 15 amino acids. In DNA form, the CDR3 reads TGTGCCAGCAGCCCTCAGGGGGCCTCTAACTATGGCTACACCTTC. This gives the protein CASSPQGASNYGYTF.

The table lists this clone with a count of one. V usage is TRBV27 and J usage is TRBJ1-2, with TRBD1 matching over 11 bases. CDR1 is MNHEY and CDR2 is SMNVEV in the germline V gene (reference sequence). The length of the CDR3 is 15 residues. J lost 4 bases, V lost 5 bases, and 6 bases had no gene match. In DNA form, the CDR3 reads TGTGCCAGCAGTCCCTCGGACAGGGGGCTCTATGGCTACACCTTC. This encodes CASSPSDRGLYGYTF.

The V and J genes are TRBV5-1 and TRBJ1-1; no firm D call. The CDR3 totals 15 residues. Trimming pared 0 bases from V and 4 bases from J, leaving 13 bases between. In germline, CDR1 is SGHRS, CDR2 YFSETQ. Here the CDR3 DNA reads TGCGCCAGCAGCTTGGACCGCTCGGAGGTCACTGAAGCTTTCTTT. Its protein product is CASSLDRSEVTEAFF.

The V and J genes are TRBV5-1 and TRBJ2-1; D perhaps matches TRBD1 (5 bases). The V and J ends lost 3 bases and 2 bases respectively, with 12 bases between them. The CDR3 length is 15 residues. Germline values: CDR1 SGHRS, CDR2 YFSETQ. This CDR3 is CASSSQGSPYNEQFF. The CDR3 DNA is TGCGCCAGCAGCTCCCAGGGATCTCCCTACAATGAGCAGTTCTTC. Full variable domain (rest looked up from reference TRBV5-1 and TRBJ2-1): KAGVTQTPRYLIKTRGQQVTLSCSPISGHRSVSWYQQTPGQGLQFLFEYFSETQRNKGNFPGRFSGRQFSNSRSEMNVSTLELGDSALYLCASSSQGSPYNEQFFGPGTRLTVL.

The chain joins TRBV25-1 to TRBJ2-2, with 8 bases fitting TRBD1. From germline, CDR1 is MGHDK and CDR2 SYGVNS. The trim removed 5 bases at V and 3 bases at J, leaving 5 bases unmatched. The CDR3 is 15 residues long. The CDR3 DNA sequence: TGTGCCAGCAGTAACCGGACAGGGTACACCGGGGAGCTGTTTTTT. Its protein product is CASSNRTGYTGELFF.

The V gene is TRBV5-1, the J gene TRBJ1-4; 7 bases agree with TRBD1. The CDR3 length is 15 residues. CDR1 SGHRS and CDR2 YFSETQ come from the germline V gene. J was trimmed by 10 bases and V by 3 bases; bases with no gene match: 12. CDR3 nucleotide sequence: TGCGCCAGCAGCTCCTCCAGGGGGAATCACGGAAAACTGTTTTTT. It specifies CASSSSRGNHGKLFF.

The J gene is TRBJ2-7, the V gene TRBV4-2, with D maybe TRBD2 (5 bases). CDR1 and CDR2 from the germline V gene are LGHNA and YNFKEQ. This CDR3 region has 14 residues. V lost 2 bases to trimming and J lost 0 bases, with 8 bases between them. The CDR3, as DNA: TGTGCCAGCAGCCAATGGGAGAGCTCCTACGAGCAGTACTTC. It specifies CASSQWESSYEQYF.

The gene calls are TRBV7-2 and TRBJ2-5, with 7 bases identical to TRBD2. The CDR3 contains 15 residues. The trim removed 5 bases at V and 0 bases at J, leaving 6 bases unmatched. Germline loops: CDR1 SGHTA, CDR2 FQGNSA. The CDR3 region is CASSRASGYQETQYF. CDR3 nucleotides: TGTGCCAGCAGCCGCGCTAGCGGATACCAAGAGACCCAGTACTTC. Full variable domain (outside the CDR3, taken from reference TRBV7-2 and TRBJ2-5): GAGVSQSPSNKVTEKGKDVELRCDPISGHTALYWYRQSLGQGLEFLIYFQGNSAPDKSGLPSDRFSAERTGGSVSTLTIQRTQQEDSAVYLCASSRASGYQETQYFGPGTRLLVL.

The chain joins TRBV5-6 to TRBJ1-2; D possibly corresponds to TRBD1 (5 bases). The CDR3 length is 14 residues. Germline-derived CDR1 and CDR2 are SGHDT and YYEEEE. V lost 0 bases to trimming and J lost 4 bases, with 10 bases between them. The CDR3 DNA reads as TGTGCCAGCAGCTTGGCACAGGTCAGCTATGGCTACACCTTC. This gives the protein CASSLAQVSYGYTF.

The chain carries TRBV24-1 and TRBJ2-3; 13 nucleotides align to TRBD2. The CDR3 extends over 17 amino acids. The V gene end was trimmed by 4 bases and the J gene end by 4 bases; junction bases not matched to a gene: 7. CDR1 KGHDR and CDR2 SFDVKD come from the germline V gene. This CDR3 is CATSDPGTSGAADTQYF. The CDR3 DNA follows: TGTGCCACCAGTGACCCCGGGACTAGCGGGGCGGCAGATACGCAGTATTTT.

CDR3 coding DNA: TGTGCCAGCAGTTTATCACTCCCTCGACTAGCGGGGGGTAACGAGCAGTACTTC. As protein: CASSLSLPRLAGGNEQYF. The chain uses TRBV27 and TRBJ2-7, with 13 bases aligning to TRBD2. The germline gives CDR1 MNHEY, CDR2 SMNVEV (reference sequence). The CDR3 sequence is 18 residues long. Trimming cost V 0 bases and J 5 bases; bases outside gene matches: 10.

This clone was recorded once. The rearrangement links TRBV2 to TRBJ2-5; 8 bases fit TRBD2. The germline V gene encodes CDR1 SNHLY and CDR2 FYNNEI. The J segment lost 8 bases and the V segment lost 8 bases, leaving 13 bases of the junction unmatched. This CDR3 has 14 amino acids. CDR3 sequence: CASSLTTSAPTQYF. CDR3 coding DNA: TGTGCCAGCTCCCTGACGACTAGCGCCCCCACCCAGTACTTC.

The CDR3 sequence is CASSPGTYDEQYF. Written as DNA, the CDR3 is TGTGCCAGCAGCCCGGGGACATATGACGAGCAGTACTTC. This rearrangement joins TRBV7-2 to TRBJ2-7; perhaps TRBD1 as D (6 bases). The V end lost 5 bases, the J end lost 5 bases, and 13 bases lay between the germline ends. This CDR3 region has 13 residues. Germline CDR1 SGHTA, CDR2 FQGNSA.

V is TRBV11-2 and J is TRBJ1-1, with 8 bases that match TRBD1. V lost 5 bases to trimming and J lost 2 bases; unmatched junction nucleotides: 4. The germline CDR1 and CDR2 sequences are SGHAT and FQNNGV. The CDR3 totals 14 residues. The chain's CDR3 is CASSAGGLNTEAFF. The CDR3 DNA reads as TGTGCCAGCAGCGCAGGGGGCCTTAACACTGAAGCTTTCTTT.

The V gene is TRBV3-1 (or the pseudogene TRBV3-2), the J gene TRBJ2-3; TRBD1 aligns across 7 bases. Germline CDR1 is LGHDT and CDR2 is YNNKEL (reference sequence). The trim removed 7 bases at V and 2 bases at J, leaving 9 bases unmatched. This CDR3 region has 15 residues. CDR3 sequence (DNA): TGTGCCAGCAACCCCGGGACAGCCCTCACAGATACGCAGTATTTT. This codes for CASNPGTALTDTQYF.

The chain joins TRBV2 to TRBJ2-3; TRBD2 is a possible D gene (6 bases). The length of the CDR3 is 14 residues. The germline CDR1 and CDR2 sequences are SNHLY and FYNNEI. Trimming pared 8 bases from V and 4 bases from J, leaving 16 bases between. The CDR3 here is CASLREEGADTQYF. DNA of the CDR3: TGTGCCAGCCTGAGGGAGGAAGGAGCAGATACGCAGTATTTT.

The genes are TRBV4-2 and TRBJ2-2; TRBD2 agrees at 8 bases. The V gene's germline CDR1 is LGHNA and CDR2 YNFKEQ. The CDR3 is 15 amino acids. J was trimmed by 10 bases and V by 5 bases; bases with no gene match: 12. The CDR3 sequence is CASSTRAAGDEELFF. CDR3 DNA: TGTGCCAGCAGCACCCGGGCAGCGGGGGACGAGGAGCTGTTTTTT.

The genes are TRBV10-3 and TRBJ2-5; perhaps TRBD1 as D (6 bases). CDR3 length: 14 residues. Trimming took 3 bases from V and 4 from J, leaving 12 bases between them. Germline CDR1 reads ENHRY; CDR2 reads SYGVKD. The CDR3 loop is CAISDPQGAETQYF. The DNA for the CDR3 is TGTGCCATCAGTGATCCACAGGGAGCAGAGACCCAGTACTTC.

CDR3 coding DNA: TGTGCCAGCGTATCCTCCCTCCCAGGGTTGCCTCTCTCTGGAAACACCATATATTTT. It is translated as CASVSSLPGLPLSGNTIYF. The V gene is TRBV7-9, the J gene TRBJ1-3; a possible D gene is TRBD1 (5 bases). V shed 8 bases and J shed 0 bases, with 26 bases lying between them. The germline V gene has CDR1 SEHNR and CDR2 FQNEAQ (reference sequence). The CDR3 is made up of 19 amino acids.

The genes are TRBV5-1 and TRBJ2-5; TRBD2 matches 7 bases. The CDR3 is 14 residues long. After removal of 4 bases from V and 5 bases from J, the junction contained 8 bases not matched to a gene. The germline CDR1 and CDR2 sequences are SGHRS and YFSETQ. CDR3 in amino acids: CASSPMGGLETQYF. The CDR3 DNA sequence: TGCGCCAGCAGCCCTATGGGAGGGTTGGAGACCCAGTACTTC.

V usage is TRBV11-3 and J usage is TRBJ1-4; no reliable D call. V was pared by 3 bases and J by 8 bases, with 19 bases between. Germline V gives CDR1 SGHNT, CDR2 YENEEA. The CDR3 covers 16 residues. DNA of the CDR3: TGTGCCAGCAGCTTTCCCCCGGGAACGGGAGGGGAAAAACTGTTTTTT. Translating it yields CASSFPPGTGGEKLFF.

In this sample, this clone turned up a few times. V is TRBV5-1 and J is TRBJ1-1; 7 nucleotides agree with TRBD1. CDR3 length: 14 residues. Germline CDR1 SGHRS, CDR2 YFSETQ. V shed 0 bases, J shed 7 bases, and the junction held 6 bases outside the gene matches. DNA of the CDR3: TGCGCCAGCAGCTTGGAATGGGCAGGGGGTGAAGCTTTCTTT. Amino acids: CASSLEWAGGEAFF.

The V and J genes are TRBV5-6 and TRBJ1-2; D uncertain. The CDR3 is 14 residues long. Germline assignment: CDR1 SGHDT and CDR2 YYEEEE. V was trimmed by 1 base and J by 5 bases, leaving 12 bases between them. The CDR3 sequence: CASSLTGRDYGYTF. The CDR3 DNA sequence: TGTGCCAGCAGCTTGACCGGGAGGGATTATGGCTACACCTTC.